This TCR beta chain derives from a study of blood T cell repertoires in COVID-19. Study as a whole: Sources were T cells, B-cell-depleted T cells, or PBMCs; the material itself was cDNA or gDNA.

Clones were sequenced by immunoSEQ multiplex PCR, and TCRdb holds only the in-frame ones, with some missing. Of hundreds of thousands of clones listed, approximately 92% are singletons. In germline, CDR1 is SGHKS, CDR2 YYEKEE (reference sequence). Trimming removed 6 bases from V and 4 bases from J, with 14 bases in between. The CDR3 loop spans 14 amino acids. This clonotype was sampled from a man younger than 45 who had recovered from COVID-19. The specimen was PBMCs or T cells enriched from blood (not recorded which). The chain couples TRBV5-5 to TRBJ1-5; tentative D call: TRBD1 (5 bases). CDR3 sequence reads: CASTGGLGNQPQHF. CDR3 DNA: TGTGCCAGCACCGGGGGGTTGGGAAATCAGCCCCAGCATTTT.